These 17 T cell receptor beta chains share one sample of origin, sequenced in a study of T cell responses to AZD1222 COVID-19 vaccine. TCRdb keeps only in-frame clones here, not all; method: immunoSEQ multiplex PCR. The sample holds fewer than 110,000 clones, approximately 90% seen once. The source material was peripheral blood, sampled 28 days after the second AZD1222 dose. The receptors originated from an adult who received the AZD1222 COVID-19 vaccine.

The CDR3 nucleotides are TGTGCTAGTGCTTTCAGGGGGACGAATTCACCCCTCCACTTT. Its translation is CASAFRGTNSPLHF. The chain recombines TRBV12-5 with TRBJ1-6, with TRBD1 matching over 7 bases. From germline, CDR1 is LGHNT and CDR2 FRNRAP. V shed 7 bases and J 7 bases; nucleotides not matched to a gene: 7. This CDR3 spans 14 amino acids. Drawing the rest from reference TRBV12-5 and TRBJ1-6, the complete variable domain is DARVTQTPRHKVTEMGQEVTMRCQPILGHNTVFWYRQTMMQGLELLAYFRNRAPLDDSGMPKDRFSAEMPDATLATLKIQPSEPRDSAVYFCASAFRGTNSPLHFGNGTRLTVT.

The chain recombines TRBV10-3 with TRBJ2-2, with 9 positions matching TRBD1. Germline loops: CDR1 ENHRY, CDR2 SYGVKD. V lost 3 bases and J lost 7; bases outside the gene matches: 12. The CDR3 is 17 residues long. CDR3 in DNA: TGTGCCATCAGTGAAGACAGGGGGGAGGGATTCGGCGGGGAGCTGTTTTTT. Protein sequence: CAISEDRGEGFGGELFF.

In DNA form, the CDR3 reads TGTGCCAGCAGTCCAGGTTGGGGGGCCCCCCCAGATACGCAGTATTTT. Amino acids: CASSPGWGAPPDTQYF. The chain carries TRBV28 and TRBJ2-3, with D perhaps assigned TRBD1 or TRBD2 (6 bases each). Trimming stripped 5 bases from V and 4 bases from J, with 19 bases between. Germline V gene lookup returns CDR1 MDHEN and CDR2 SYDVKM. This CDR3 region has 16 residues.

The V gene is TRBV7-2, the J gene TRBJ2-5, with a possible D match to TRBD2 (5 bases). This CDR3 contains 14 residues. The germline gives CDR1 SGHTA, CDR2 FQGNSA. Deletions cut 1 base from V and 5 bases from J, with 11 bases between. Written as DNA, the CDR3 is TGTGCCAGCAGCTTAGGTAGCGTAATGGAGACCCAGTACTTC. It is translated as CASSLGSVMETQYF. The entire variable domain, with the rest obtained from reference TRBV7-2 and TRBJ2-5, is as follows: GAGVSQSPSNKVTEKGKDVELRCDPISGHTALYWYRQSLGQGLEFLIYFQGNSAPDKSGLPSDRFSAERTGGSVSTLTIQRTQQEDSAVYLCASSLGSVMETQYFGPGTRLLVL.

Written as DNA, the CDR3 is TGTGCCAGCTCACCACCGTACCAGAGACTGAACACTGAAGCTTTCTTT. Its protein is CASSPPYQRLNTEAFF. This chain connects TRBV18 to TRBJ1-1; D unresolved. Germline CDR1 KGHSH, CDR2 LQKENI. CDR3 length: 16 amino acids. The V end was cut by 0 bases, the J end by 0 bases, with 11 bases between.

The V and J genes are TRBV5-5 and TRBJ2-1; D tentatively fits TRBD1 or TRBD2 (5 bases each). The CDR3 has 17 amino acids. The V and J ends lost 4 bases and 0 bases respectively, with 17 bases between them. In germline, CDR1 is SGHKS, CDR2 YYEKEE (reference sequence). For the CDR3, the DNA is TGTGCCAGCAGCCCATTTAGCCCAGGGAGCTCCTACAATGAGCAGTTCTTC. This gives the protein CASSPFSPGSSYNEQFF. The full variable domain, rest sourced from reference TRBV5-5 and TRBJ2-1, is DAGVTQSPTHLIKTRGQQVTLRCSPISGHKSVSWYQQVLGQGPQFIFQYYEKEERGRGNFPDRFSARQFPNYSSELNVNALLLGDSALYLCASSPFSPGSSYNEQFFGPGTRLTVL.

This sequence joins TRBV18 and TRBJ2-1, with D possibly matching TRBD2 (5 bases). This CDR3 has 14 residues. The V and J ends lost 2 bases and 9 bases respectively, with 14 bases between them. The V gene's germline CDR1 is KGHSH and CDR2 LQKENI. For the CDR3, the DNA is TGTGCCAGCTCACCAGCCCCGGCCGAGGGTGAGCAGTTCTTC. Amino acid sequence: CASSPAPAEGEQFF.

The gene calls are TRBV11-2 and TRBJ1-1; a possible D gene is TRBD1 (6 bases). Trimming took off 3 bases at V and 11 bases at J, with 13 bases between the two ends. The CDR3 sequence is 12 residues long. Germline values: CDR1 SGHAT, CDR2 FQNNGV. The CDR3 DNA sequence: TGTGCCAGCAGCTTCCAGGCAGGGGACGCTTTCTTT. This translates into CASSFQAGDAFF.

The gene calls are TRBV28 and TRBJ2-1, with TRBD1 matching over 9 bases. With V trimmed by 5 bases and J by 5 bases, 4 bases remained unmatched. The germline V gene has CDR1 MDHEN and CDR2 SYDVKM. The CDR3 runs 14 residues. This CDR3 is CASSPTGGNNEQFF. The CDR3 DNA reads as TGTGCCAGCAGTCCGACAGGGGGAAACAATGAGCAGTTCTTC. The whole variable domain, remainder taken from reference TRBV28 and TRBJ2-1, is DVKVTQSSRYLVKRTGEKVFLECVQDMDHENMFWYRQDPGLGLRLIYFSYDVKMKEKGDIPEGYSVSREKKERFSLILESASTNQTSMYLCASSPTGGNNEQFFGPGTRLTVL.

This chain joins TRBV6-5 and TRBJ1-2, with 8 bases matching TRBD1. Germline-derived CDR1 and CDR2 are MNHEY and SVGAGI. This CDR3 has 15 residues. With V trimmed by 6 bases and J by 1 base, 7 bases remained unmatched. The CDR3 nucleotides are TGTGCCAGCAGGGCGACAGGGGCTAATAACTATGGCTACACCTTC. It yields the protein CASRATGANNYGYTF.

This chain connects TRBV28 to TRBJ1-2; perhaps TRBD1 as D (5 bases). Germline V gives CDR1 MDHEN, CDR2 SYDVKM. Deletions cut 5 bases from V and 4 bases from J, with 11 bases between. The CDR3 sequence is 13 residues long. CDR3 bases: TGTGCCAGCAGTCCGGGGGGACCCTATGGCTACACCTTC. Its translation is CASSPGGPYGYTF.

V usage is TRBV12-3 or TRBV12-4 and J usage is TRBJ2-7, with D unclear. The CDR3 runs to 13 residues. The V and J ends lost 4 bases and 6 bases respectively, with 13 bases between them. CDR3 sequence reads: CASSWVPLSEQYF. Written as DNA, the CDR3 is TGTGCCAGCAGTTGGGTGCCCCTGAGCGAGCAGTACTTC.

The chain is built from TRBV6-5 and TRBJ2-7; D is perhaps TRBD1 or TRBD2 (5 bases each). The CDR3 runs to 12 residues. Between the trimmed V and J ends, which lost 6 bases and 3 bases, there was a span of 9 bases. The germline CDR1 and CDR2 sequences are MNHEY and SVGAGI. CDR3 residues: CASSGTDYEQYF. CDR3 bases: TGTGCCAGCAGCGGGACGGACTACGAGCAGTACTTC.

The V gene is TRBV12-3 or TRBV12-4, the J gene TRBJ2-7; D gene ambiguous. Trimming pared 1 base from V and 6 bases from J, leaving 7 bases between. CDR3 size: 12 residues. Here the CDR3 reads CASSLGGSEQYF. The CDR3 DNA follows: TGTGCCAGCAGTTTAGGGGGTAGCGAGCAGTACTTC.

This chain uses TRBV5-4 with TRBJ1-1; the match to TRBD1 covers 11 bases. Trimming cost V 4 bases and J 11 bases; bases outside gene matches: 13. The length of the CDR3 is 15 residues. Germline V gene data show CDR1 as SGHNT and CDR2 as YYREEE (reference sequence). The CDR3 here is CASSPSWTGGLGAFF. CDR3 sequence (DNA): TGTGCCAGCAGCCCTTCCTGGACAGGGGGCTTGGGCGCTTTCTTT.

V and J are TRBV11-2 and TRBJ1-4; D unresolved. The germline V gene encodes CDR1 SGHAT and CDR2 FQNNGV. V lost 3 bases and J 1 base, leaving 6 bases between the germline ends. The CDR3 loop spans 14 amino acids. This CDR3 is CASSLFRTNEKLFF. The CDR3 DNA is TGTGCCAGCAGCTTGTTCAGAACTAATGAAAAACTGTTTTTT.

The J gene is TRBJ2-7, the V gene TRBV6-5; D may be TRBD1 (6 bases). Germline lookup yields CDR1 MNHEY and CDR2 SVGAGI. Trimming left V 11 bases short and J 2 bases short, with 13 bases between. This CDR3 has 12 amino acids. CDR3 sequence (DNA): TGTGCCGCAGGGGATCCTCCCTACGAGCAGTACTTC. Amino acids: CAAGDPPYEQYF.